A selection of T cell receptor beta chains follows, all from one sample in a study of shared clonotypes between healthy human individuals. Repertoires were generated with immunoSEQ multiplex PCR, while TCRdb's copy carries only in-frame clones and drops some. There are about 2.4 million clones in the sample; 80% to 95% occur only once, and approximately 0.35% lies in the top ten. The sequencing sample was made of naive CD4+ T cells from PBMCs. Receptors were obtained from a man aged 18 to 30 in good health. Some clones in this sample may be carry-over from other donors' samples. Each CDR3 is given with its conserved first and last residue. A D gene is named only where the DNA matches it firmly. Clone size appears in some rows only: once, few, many, or a class for an expanded clone.

clone_size d_call j_call v_call cdr3_length cdr3_nt cdr3_aa
. . TRBJ2-2 TRBV9 14 TGTGCCAGCAGCGCACGTACTAGATCCGGGGAGCTGTTTTTT CASSARTRSGELFF
. . TRBJ2-5 TRBV7-2 16 TGTGCCAGCAGCTTAGTCGGATGGGCAGACCAAGAGACCCAGTACTTC CASSLVGWADQETQYF
. . TRBJ2-2 TRBV6-6 14 TGTGCCAGCGGGGGGACAGCGAACACCGGGGAGCTGTTTTTT CASGGTANTGELFF
. . TRBJ2-7 TRBV10-1 14 TGCGCCAGCAGTGAAGGCAGGGGAGGCTACGAGCAGTACTTC CASSEGRGGYEQYF
. . TRBJ2-1 TRBV2 13 TGTGCCAGCAGGAGCAACCAGGGCACTGAGCAGTTCTTC CASRSNQGTEQFF
once TRBD2 TRBJ2-5 TRBV7-2 14 TGTGCCAGCAGCTCCGGGGGGGCCCGGGAGACCCAGTACTTC CASSSGGARETQYF
. . TRBJ2-7 TRBV2 12 TGTGCCAGCGGCCCACGAGGGCACGAGCAGTACTTC CASGPRGHEQYF
. . TRBJ2-2 TRBV7-6 14 TGTGCCAGCAGCTTAGGTAGAATCACCGGGGAGCTGTTTTTT CASSLGRITGELFF
. . TRBJ2-3 TRBV18 21 TGTGCCAGCTCACCTGTCCGTGGCCTAGCCGGCCGGGGGACTAGCACAGATACGCAGTATTTT CASSPVRGLAGRGTSTDTQYF
. . TRBJ2-5 TRBV5-5 12 TGTGCCAGCAGCGATCCCGGGGAGACCCAGTACTTC CASSDPGETQYF
. TRBD2 TRBJ2-2 TRBV28 15 TGTGCCAGCACCCCCTTCAGGGAGGGGTCCGGGGAGCTGTTTTTT CASTPFREGSGELFF
. . TRBJ2-7 TRBV6-1 14 TGTGCCAGCAGTGAAGCTGCAGGACTCTACGAGCAGTACTTC CASSEAAGLYEQYF
. . TRBJ1-2 TRBV6-1 12 TGTGCCAGCAACATTATCCAAGATGGCTACACCTTC CASNIIQDGYTF
. . TRBJ2-3 TRBV27 14 TGTGCCAGCAGTCTCGACAGACTGGGTCATACGCAGTATTTT CASSLDRLGHTQYF
. TRBD1 TRBJ2-5 TRBV7-4 19 TGTGCCAGCAGCTTAGGGAGGCCCCCGGGACAGGGTGATCAAGAGACCCAGTACTTC CASSLGRPPGQGDQETQYF
. . TRBJ2-3 TRBV11-2 15 TGTGCCAGCAGCAGCGAGATTATTGGCACAGATACGCAGTATTTT CASSSEIIGTDTQYF
. . TRBJ1-1 TRBV28 13 TGTGCCAGCAGTTTTTCGGAGTTGAGAGGCTCGGGATTT CASSFSELRGSGF
. . TRBJ2-2 TRBV5-4 13 TGTGCCAGCAGCCGGGATATCACCGGGGAGCTGTTTTTT CASSRDITGELFF
once TRBD1 TRBJ1-2 TRBV30 17 TGTGCCTGGATGCGGGGGGACCGGGACAGGGGTCTGAGGGGCTACACCTTC CAWMRGDRDRGLRGYTF
. . TRBJ2-1 TRBV4-2 16 TGTGCCAGCAGCCCTGGTGGGCCGGGAGCCAGCAATGAGCAGTTCTTC CASSPGGPGASNEQFF
. . TRBJ1-1 TRBV18 13 TGTGCCAGCTCACAACGGGGGGACACTGAAGCTTTCTTT CASSQRGDTEAFF
. TRBD2 TRBJ2-2 TRBV9 15 TGTGCCAGCAGCCCGGGACTAGCTGACACCGGGGAGCTGTTTTTT CASSPGLADTGELFF
. . TRBJ2-7 TRBV18 13 TGTGCCAGCTCACTTGAACAGCCTGGCGAGCAGTACTTC CASSLEQPGEQYF
. TRBD2 TRBJ2-5 TRBV2 14 TGTGCCAGCAGTGAGGCTAGCGGGAAAGAGACCCAGTACTTC CASSEASGKETQYF
. TRBD1 TRBJ2-5 TRBV7-3 14 TGTGCCAGCAGCTTATTGGGACAGGCCGAGACCCAGTACTTC CASSLLGQAETQYF
. . TRBJ2-3 TRBV2 14 TGTGCCAGCAGTGCGGCGGTAGGGAAAGATACGCAGTATTTT CASSAAVGKDTQYF
. . TRBJ2-3 TRBV5-1 17 TGCGCCAGCAGCTTAGCAGTCGCAGGCGGCGGCACAGATACGCAGTATTTT CASSLAVAGGGTDTQYF
. . TRBJ2-1 TRBV29-1 11 TGCAGCGTTCTGGGGCACCGTGAGCAGTTCTTC CSVLGHREQFF
. . TRBJ1-4 TRBV9 15 TGTGCCAGCAGCCCTACAGGGCTCCTTAATGAAAAACTGTTTTTT CASSPTGLLNEKLFF
. TRBD2 TRBJ2-1 TRBV25-1 15 TGTGCCAGCCGACGTAAGACTAGCGGATACAATGAGCAGTTCTTC CASRRKTSGYNEQFF
. . TRBJ1-1 TRBV6-1 13 TGTGCCTGTGCGGTAGGGGGGACCACTGAAGCTTTCTTT CACAVGGTTEAFF